This is a list of T cell receptor beta chains from one sample in a study of T cell repertoires in cytomegalovirus infection. No antigen is known for these receptors. Using its own MiXCR run on the reads, TCRdb lists one record per CDR3 protein. The sample holds around 710,000 distinct CDR3 sequences, just under 30% seen once. The sequenced sample was cultured CD8+ T cells from PBMCs, obtained from culture after CMV antigen stimulation. Source of these receptors: a human donor in good health (CMV status not recorded). Some clones in this sample may be carry-over from other donors' samples. Each CDR3 is given with its conserved first and last residue. The D gene is left open where the match is weak. The size of a clone is reported for some rows only, either as once, few or many, or as a class for expanded clones.

J	D	size	V	CDR3	DNA
TRBJ2-4	-	-	TRBV13	CASSGGGLTKNIQYF	TGTGCCAGCAGCGGCGGGGGCTTGACCAAAAACATTCAGTACTTC
TRBJ1-5	-	-	TRBV2	CASSEGAGWDQPQHF	TGTGCCAGCAGTGAGGGGGCAGGGTGGGATCAGCCCCAGCATTTT
TRBJ2-1	TRBD1	few	TRBV7-8	CASSRSGGRSYNEQFF	TGTGCCAGCAGCAGATCAGGGGGCCGCTCCTACAATGAGCAGTTCTTC
TRBJ2-5	-	-	TRBV6-2/TRBV6-3	CATRGGQETQYF	TGTGCCACCCGGGGAGGCCAAGAGACCCAGTACTTC
TRBJ2-4	-	few	TRBV27	CASSLRGAQGLAKNIQYF	TGTGCCAGCAGCCTAAGGGGGGCACAGGGACTAGCCAAAAACATTCAGTACTTC
TRBJ2-7	TRBD2	-	TRBV15	CATSFSGGGYYVQYF	TGTGCCACCAGCTTCAGTGGGGGGGGGTACTACGTGCAGTACTTC
TRBJ1-1	-	-	TRBV19	CASRIGRLTEAFF	TGTGCCAGTAGAATAGGGCGGCTCACTGAAGCTTTCTTT
TRBJ1-2	-	few	TRBV29-1	CSVESQGTFYGYTF	TGCAGCGTTGAGTCTCAGGGAACCTTCTATGGCTACACCTTC
TRBJ2-1	TRBD1	few	TRBV7-3	CASSLAQGGGNEQFF	TGTGCCAGCAGCTTAGCACAGGGGGGAGGCAATGAGCAGTTCTTC
TRBJ2-3	-	-	TRBV6-1	CASTKGVDTQYF	TGTGCCAGCACCAAGGGAGTAGATACGCAGTATTTT
TRBJ1-2	-	few	TRBV6-5	CASSYSEGQGYTF	TGTGCCAGCAGTTACTCGGAAGGGCAAGGCTACACCTTC
TRBJ2-7	TRBD1	few	TRBV5-1	CASSLAGTGSGYEQYF	TGCGCCAGCAGCTTGGCCGGGACAGGGTCTGGCTACGAGCAGTACTTC
TRBJ1-1	-	-	TRBV7-9	CASSSLGYTEAFF	TGTGCCAGCAGCTCCCTCGGGTACACTGAAGCTTTCTTT
TRBJ2-5	-	-	TRBV7-9	CASSWTHRQETQYF	TGTGCCAGCAGCTGGACGCACAGGCAAGAGACCCAGTACTTC
TRBJ1-5	-	few	TRBV2	CASSYMGYGNQPQHF	TGTGCCAGCAGTTACATGGGGTACGGCAATCAGCCCCAGCATTTT
TRBJ1-1	-	-	TRBV20-1	CSVYKAAYTEAFF	TGCAGTGTATATAAGGCGGCATACACTGAAGCTTTCTTT